This TCR beta chain was obtained from a study of response to subunit inactivated influenza vaccine. CDR1 is DFQATT and CDR2 is SNEGSKA in the germline V gene (reference sequence). The V segment lost 5 bases and the J segment 3 bases; nucleotides outside the gene matches: 14. This CDR3 is built from 17 residues. Each CDR3 protein gets one entry after TCRdb re-called the RT-PCR reads with MiXCR. The data contain a few hundred thousand distinct CDR3 sequences, roughly 10% of them seen just once; the ten biggest clones take up roughly 9.6%. These data were also reused for a study on T cells expressing NK-cell markers. In that study: Libraries used 5'RACE template switching adding universal primer site and UMIs.

The V gene is TRBV20-1, the J gene TRBJ2-2; 8 nucleotides agree with TRBD2. The origin of this receptor is a man between 50 and 59 years old who received an inactivated influenza vaccine. The sequencing used PBMCs from blood, collected on the day of vaccination. The CDR3 DNA reads as TGCAGTGCTGGAAGAACCATAGCGGGGATTTACACCGGGGAGCTGTTTTTT. It codes for CSAGRTIAGIYTGELFF.